This T cell receptor beta chain came from a study of identical twins. Findings and limits, study-wide: Reduced insertions were recorded for abundant cord blood beta clonotypes, with no such pattern in memory repertoires.

One entry per CDR3 protein results from TCRdb running MiXCR on the 5' RACE reads. This sample carries about 460,000 distinct CDR3 sequences, 14% of them seen once, and the ten largest clones take approximately 0.52%. This CDR3 region has 14 residues. Per the germline V gene, CDR1 is SGHDT and CDR2 is YYEEEE. V was pared by 1 base and J by 11 bases, with 13 bases between. This clonotype is a singleton in its sample. Antigen specificity is unknown. These data were also filed under a second study, of yellow fever vaccine responses in identical twins. That paper states: A vaccine T cell response that seemed partly convergent and partly personalized was reported in twins.

J is TRBJ1-6 and V is TRBV5-6; D unresolved. Sequencing used CD4+ T cells sorted from blood. The source of this sequence is a woman between 18 and 29 years old in good health. The CDR3: CASSLFLPTPPLHF. CDR3 coding DNA: TGTGCCAGCAGCTTGTTCCTGCCCACCCCACCCCTCCACTTT.